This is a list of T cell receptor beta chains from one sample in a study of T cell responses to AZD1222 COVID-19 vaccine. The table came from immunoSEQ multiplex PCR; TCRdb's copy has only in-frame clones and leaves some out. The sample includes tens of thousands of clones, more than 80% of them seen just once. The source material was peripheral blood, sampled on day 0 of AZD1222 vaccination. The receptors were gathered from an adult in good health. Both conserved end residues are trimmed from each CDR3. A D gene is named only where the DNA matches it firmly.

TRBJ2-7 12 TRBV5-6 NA ASSLSGNLYEQY
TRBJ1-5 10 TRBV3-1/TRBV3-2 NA ASSQAGQPQH
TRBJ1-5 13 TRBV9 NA ASSVEGGPGQPQH
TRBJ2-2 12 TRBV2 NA ASSWSLNTGELF
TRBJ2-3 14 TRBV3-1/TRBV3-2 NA ASSHRGRSKTDTQY
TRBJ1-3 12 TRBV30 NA AWSVTITGNTIY
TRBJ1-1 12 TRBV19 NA ASSPNPGTTEAF
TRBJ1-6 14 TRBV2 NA ASRVQGAGLNSPLH
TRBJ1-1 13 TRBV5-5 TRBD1 ASNNPKGGPREAF
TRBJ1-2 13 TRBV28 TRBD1 ASSYTGGVYYGYT
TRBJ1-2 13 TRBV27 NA ASTPRGPLNYGYT
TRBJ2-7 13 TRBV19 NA ASSWAGGHSYEQY
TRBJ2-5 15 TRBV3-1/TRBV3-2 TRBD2 ASSSLTSGAGGETQY
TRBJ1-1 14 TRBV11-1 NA ASSQSSEGLNTEAF
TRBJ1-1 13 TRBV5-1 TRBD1 ASSLPDRGNTEAF
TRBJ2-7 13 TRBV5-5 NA ASSLAALPPFEQY
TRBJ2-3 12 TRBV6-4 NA ASSLGDSTDTQY
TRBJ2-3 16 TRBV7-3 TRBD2 ASSLASSGATSTDTQY